The 27 T cell receptor beta chains reported below all come from one sample, sequenced in a study. TRBV12-4/TRBJ1-2 clonotypes were amplified with adaptor-ligated barcode primers. One entry per CDR3 protein results from TCRdb running MiXCR on the multiplex PCR reads. The sample records about 1,300 distinct CDR3 sequences, around 20% being singletons. What was sequenced was naive CD4+ T cells sorted from blood. The subset here: naive CD4+ T cells, CD4+CD45RA+CD25-. The receptor source for this set is a female donor with breast cancer.

This clonotype is medium-sized in the sample. J is TRBJ1-2 and V is TRBV12-3 or TRBV12-4; D possibly corresponds to TRBD1 (5 bases). V gave up 5 bases and J gave up 8 bases, with 21 bases separating them. The CDR3 spans 15 residues. The CDR3 coding sequence is TGTGCCAGCAGTGGGGAACGGGACTCGTGGGACGGCTACACCTTC. It specifies CASSGERDSWDGYTF.

This clonotype is judged medium-sized. The chain recombines TRBV12-3 or TRBV12-4 with TRBJ1-2; D gene unclear. CDR3 length: 13 residues. Trimming pared 2 bases from V and 3 bases from J, leaving 7 bases between. The CDR3 nucleotides read TGTGCCAGCAGTTTATCGCAAGACTATGGCTACACCTTC. This translates into CASSLSQDYGYTF.

This clonotype is deemed medium-sized. V gene TRBV12-3 or TRBV12-4 combines with J gene TRBJ1-2; weak D call: TRBD1 (5 bases). V shed 7 bases and J shed 1 base, with 13 bases lying between them. The CDR3 has 14 amino acids. The CDR3 DNA reads TGTGCCAGCAATCCAGGGACTGGTAACTATGGCTACACCTTC. Amino acid sequence: CASNPGTGNYGYTF.

This clonotype is medium-sized (0.01 to 0.1%) in the sample. The chain carries TRBV12-3 or TRBV12-4 and TRBJ1-2, with TRBD1 matching over 7 bases. The CDR3 covers 13 residues. Trimming took 3 bases from V and 4 from J; bases not matched to a gene: 2. The CDR3 is CASSLRDSYGYTF. DNA for the CDR3: TGTGCCAGCAGTTTGCGGGACAGCTATGGCTACACCTTC.

This clonotype is medium-sized. The CDR3 DNA reads as TGTGCCAGCAGCCTAAGGGCCTATGGCTACACCTTC. Translating it yields CASSLRAYGYTF. The chain joins TRBV12-3 or TRBV12-4 to TRBJ1-2, with no clear D. V lost 6 bases to trimming and J lost 4 bases, with 9 bases between them. The CDR3 has 12 residues.

This clonotype was seen more than once but under ten times. The chain is built from TRBV12-3 or TRBV12-4 and TRBJ1-2, with 9 bases that match TRBD1. The CDR3 is made up of 14 amino acids. V lost 7 bases and J lost 5; bases outside the gene matches: 8. CDR3 DNA: TGTGCCAGCATCCAGGGACAGGGAATTTATGGCTACACCTTC. As protein: CASIQGQGIYGYTF.

The sample holds many counts of this clonotype. The V and J genes are TRBV12-3 or TRBV12-4 and TRBJ1-2; D ambiguous. V gave up 2 bases and J gave up 2 bases, with 18 bases separating them. This CDR3 is built from 17 residues. The CDR3 DNA is TGTGCCAGCAGTTTAATCTCGCAGGAATTAGCAAACTATGGCTACACCTTC. Translated, it gives CASSLISQELANYGYTF.

This clonotype is large by share. This sequence joins TRBV12-3 or TRBV12-4 and TRBJ1-2; D is unclear. The V gene lost 1 base and the J gene lost 2 bases, with 5 bases spanning the gap. This CDR3 is 13 amino acids long. The CDR3 loop is CASSLDGNYGYTF. The DNA for the CDR3 is TGTGCCAGCAGTTTAGACGGGAACTATGGCTACACCTTC.

In this sample, this clonotype is medium-sized. V is TRBV12-3 or TRBV12-4 and J is TRBJ1-2; the D gene is possibly TRBD1 (5 bases). Trimming shortened V by 6 bases and J by 2 bases, and 10 bases separated the two germline ends. This CDR3 region has 13 residues. CDR3 in DNA: TGTGCCAGCAGACTCGGGGCGAACTATGGCTACACCTTC. As protein: CASRLGANYGYTF.

The rearrangement uses TRBV12-3 or TRBV12-4 and TRBJ1-2, with TRBD1 identical over 7 bases. The CDR3 spans 14 residues. Losses at the gene ends were 4 bases for V and 4 bases for J; bases not matched to a gene: 6. CDR3 in DNA: TGTGCCAGCAGTTCCCAGACAGGGCCCTATGGCTACACCTTC. Translated: CASSSQTGPYGYTF.

This clonotype was counted between two and nine times. This chain joins TRBV12-3 or TRBV12-4 and TRBJ1-2; 10 positions agree with TRBD1. Trimming took 6 bases from V and 5 from J; bases not matched to a gene: 0. CDR3 length: 12 residues. The CDR3, as DNA: TGTGCCAGCAGGGGACAGGGGTATGGCTACACCTTC. Translated, it gives CASRGQGYGYTF.

This clonotype is medium-sized. The rearrangement links TRBV12-3 or TRBV12-4 to TRBJ1-2; no clear D. The length of the CDR3 is 13 residues. Trimming removed 5 bases from V and 6 bases from J, with 13 bases in between. The DNA of the CDR3 is TGTGCCAGCAGTCTCTTCGGGAACGATGGCTACACCTTC. Its translation: CASSLFGNDGYTF.

This clonotype is large within its sample. The chain links TRBV12-3 or TRBV12-4 to TRBJ1-2; 7 positions agree with TRBD1. The CDR3 sequence is 13 residues long. The ends lost 4 bases at V and 4 bases at J; junction bases unmatched: 3. The CDR3 DNA reads TGTGCCAGCAGTTCGACAGGGCGCTATGGCTACACCTTC. Translation: CASSSTGRYGYTF.

The chain has TRBV12-3 or TRBV12-4 and TRBJ1-2; 7 nucleotides agree with TRBD1. The CDR3 spans 13 residues. Trimming removed 7 bases from V and 4 bases from J; junction bases left unmatched: 6. The CDR3 region is CASNNRGRYGYTF. The CDR3 DNA sequence: TGTGCCAGCAACAACAGGGGACGCTATGGCTACACCTTC.

This clonotype appeared many times. V usage is TRBV12-3 or TRBV12-4 and J usage is TRBJ1-2; no definite D call. CDR3 length: 13 residues. The V gene lost 2 bases and the J gene lost 8 bases, with 12 bases spanning the gap. This CDR3 is CASSLRLIWGYTF. The CDR3 region has the DNA TGTGCCAGCAGTTTAAGGCTTATTTGGGGCTACACCTTC.

This clonotype qualifies as medium-sized. The chain employs TRBV12-3 or TRBV12-4 and TRBJ1-2; 7 positions agree with TRBD1. This CDR3 comprises 13 residues. V shed 6 bases, J shed 2 bases, and the junction held 3 bases outside the gene matches. The CDR3 protein is CASSQTGNYGYTF. The CDR3 DNA is TGTGCCAGCAGCCAGACAGGGAACTATGGCTACACCTTC.

The chain joins TRBV12-3 or TRBV12-4 to TRBJ1-2; D is uncertain. The V and J ends lost 3 bases and 4 bases respectively, with 9 bases between them. This CDR3 region has 13 residues. The CDR3 DNA is TGTGCCAGCAGTTTTGCCGGGCCCTATGGCTACACCTTC. Protein sequence: CASSFAGPYGYTF.

By share, this clonotype ranks as medium-sized. This chain connects TRBV12-3 or TRBV12-4 to TRBJ1-2; D is possibly TRBD1 (5 bases). The length of the CDR3 is 12 residues. Trimming left V 3 bases short and J 9 bases short, with 11 bases between. The CDR3 coding sequence is TGTGCCAGCAGTTTGGGGCCAGGAAGCTACACCTTC. Amino acid sequence: CASSLGPGSYTF.

This clonotype is medium-sized in the sample. The chain recombines TRBV12-3 or TRBV12-4 with TRBJ1-2; unclear D gene. The CDR3 runs 15 residues. V lost 1 base and J 2 bases, leaving 11 bases between the germline ends. The CDR3 region has the DNA TGTGCCAGCAGTTTAGGTCTGGCGGAAAACTATGGCTACACCTTC. Encoded protein: CASSLGLAENYGYTF.

This clonotype is medium-sized. The V gene is TRBV12-3 or TRBV12-4, the J gene TRBJ1-2; the D is unclear. The CDR3 is made up of 14 amino acids. V shed 6 bases and J shed 4 bases, with 15 bases lying between them. The CDR3 DNA sequence: TGTGCCAGCAGCCAGCGGGAGGAGGGCTATGGCTACACCTTC. Protein sequence: CASSQREEGYGYTF.

By share of the sample, this clonotype is medium-sized. The rearrangement links TRBV12-3 or TRBV12-4 to TRBJ1-2; D unresolved. There are 14 residues in the CDR3. V lost 5 bases to trimming and J lost 6 bases, with 16 bases between them. The CDR3 loop reads CASSELPTLDGYTF. In DNA form, the CDR3 reads TGTGCCAGCAGTGAACTACCTACATTGGATGGCTACACCTTC.

This clonotype appeared a few times. This chain uses TRBV12-3 or TRBV12-4 with TRBJ1-2, with 10 bases aligning to TRBD1. Trimming at V came to 6 bases and at J to 6 bases, leaving 7 bases not matched to a gene. CDR3 length equals 14 residues. In DNA, the CDR3 is TGTGCCAGCAGGCTAGCGGGGACAGGGGATGGCTACACCTTC. Its translation is CASRLAGTGDGYTF.

By its share, this clonotype is medium-sized. This chain joins TRBV12-3 or TRBV12-4 and TRBJ1-2; unclear D gene. The CDR3 sequence is 16 residues long. Trimming left V 5 bases short and J 2 bases short, with 18 bases between. CDR3 in DNA: TGTGCCAGCAGTACACGCAGGAGGGTAGCAAACTATGGCTACACCTTC. Translation gives CASSTRRRVANYGYTF.

This clonotype is medium-sized by share. The chain recombines TRBV12-3 or TRBV12-4 with TRBJ1-2; TRBD1 matches 8 bases. This CDR3 is 14 amino acids long. The trim removed 6 bases at V and 7 bases at J, leaving 10 bases unmatched. The CDR3 coding sequence is TGTGCCAGCAGCCCGGGACAGGAAAGGAGTGGCTACACCTTC. Translating it yields CASSPGQERSGYTF.

By sample fraction, this clonotype is medium-sized (0.01 to 0.1%). V and J are TRBV12-3 or TRBV12-4 and TRBJ1-2; D not resolved. Trimming stripped 4 bases from V and 4 bases from J, with 7 bases between. The CDR3 loop spans 12 amino acids. The DNA for the CDR3 is TGTGCCAGCAGTTACTTGAGCTATGGCTACACCTTC. Translation: CASSYLSYGYTF.

Sample share makes this clonotype medium-sized (0.01 to 0.1%). The CDR3 DNA is TGTGCCAGCAGTCCGGCAAGAGCTAGTGGCTACACCTTC. Residues: CASSPARASGYTF. V gene TRBV12-3 or TRBV12-4 combines with J gene TRBJ1-2, with D unclear. Deletions cut 5 bases from V and 7 bases from J, with 14 bases between. This CDR3 contains 13 residues.

This clonotype is labeled large. The chain carries TRBV12-3 or TRBV12-4 and TRBJ1-2, with a tentative D call TRBD1 (5 bases). Trimming took off 5 bases at V and 5 bases at J, with 12 bases between the two ends. The CDR3 runs to 13 residues. This CDR3 reads CASSLGDAYGYTF. CDR3 nucleotides: TGTGCCAGCAGTCTCGGGGACGCGTATGGCTACACCTTC.